This entry features one TCR beta chain sequence. Its antigen is unidentified. Transcripts of RNA were the source for amplifying TCR beta CDR3 regions. HTBI primers were used in a first-round RT-PCR, which preceded a second-round multiplex PCR. MiXCR, applied by TCRdb to the multiplex PCR reads, yields one record per CDR3 protein. The table records about 180,000 distinct CDR3 sequences, 30% to 45% of them present only once. This entry is derived from a study of Graves' ophthalmopathy and Graves' hyperthyroidism. Study-wide context: The authors collected peripheral blood at initial diagnosis, before any treatment. Study-level results: A model built from 13 signatures distinguished ophthalmopathy from stable hyperthyroidism with 87.88% sensitivity and 70% to 84% specificity.

Thyroid ultrasound, orbital computed tomography, TRAb, serum thyroxine and clinical symptoms formed the basis of diagnosis. CDR3 size: 14 residues. Germline-derived CDR1 and CDR2 are MNHEY and SVGEGT. Losses at the gene ends were 6 bases for V and 5 bases for J; bases not matched to a gene: 9. The receptor's source is a woman aged 40-49 years with Graves' ophthalmopathy. Source material: peripheral blood. This chain links TRBV6-2 or TRBV6-3 with TRBJ2-5; 7 bases match TRBD2. The DNA for the CDR3 is TGTGCCAGCAGGCCTCTAGCGGCTCGGGAGACCCAGTACTTC. This sequence encodes CASRPLAARETQYF.